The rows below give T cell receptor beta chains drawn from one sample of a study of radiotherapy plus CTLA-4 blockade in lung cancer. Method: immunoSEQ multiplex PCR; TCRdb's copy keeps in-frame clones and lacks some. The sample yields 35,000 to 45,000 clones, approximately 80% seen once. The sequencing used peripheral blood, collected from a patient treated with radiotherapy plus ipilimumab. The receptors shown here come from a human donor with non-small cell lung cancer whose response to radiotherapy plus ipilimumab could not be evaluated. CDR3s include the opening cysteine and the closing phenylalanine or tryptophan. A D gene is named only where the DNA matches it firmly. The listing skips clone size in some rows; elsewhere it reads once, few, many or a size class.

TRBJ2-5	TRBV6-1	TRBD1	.	CASSDGTEETQYF	TGTGCCAGCAGTGATGGGACAGAAGAGACCCAGTACTTC
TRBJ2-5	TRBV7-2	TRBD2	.	CASSFQRGQETQYF	TGTGCCAGCAGCTTCCAGCGGGGGCAAGAGACCCAGTACTTC
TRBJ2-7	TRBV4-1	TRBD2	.	CASSQLGTSYEQYF	TGCGCCAGCAGCCAACTCGGGACTAGCTACGAGCAGTACTTC
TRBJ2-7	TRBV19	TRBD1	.	CASSLTGTGNKYF	TGTGCCAGTAGTTTAACCGGGACAGGGAATAAGTACTTC
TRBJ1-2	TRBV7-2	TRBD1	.	CASSSPGQVNRF	TGTGCCAGCAGCTCCCCGGGACAGGTGAACCGCTTC
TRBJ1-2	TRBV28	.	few	CASSPPGLQNYGYTF	TGTGCCAGCAGTCCCCCGGGACTACAGAACTATGGCTACACCTTC
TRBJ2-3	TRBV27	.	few	CASSLIATELATQYF	TGTGCCAGCAGTTTAATAGCGACCGAGCTTGCTACGCAGTATTTT
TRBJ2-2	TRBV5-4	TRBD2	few	CASSLSRGGTGELFF	TGTGCCAGCAGCTTGTCCCGGGGGGGCACCGGGGAGCTGTTTTTT
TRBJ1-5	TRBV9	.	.	CASSRPQGIGVCQPQHF	TGTGCCAGCAGCAGACCACAGGGAATCGGAGTGTGTCAGCCCCAGCATTTT
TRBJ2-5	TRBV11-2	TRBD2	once	CASSQGGLEQETQYF	TGTGCCAGCAGCCAAGGGGGACTAGAACAAGAGACCCAGTACTTC
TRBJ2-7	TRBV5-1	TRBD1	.	CASSWTGPNEQYF	TGCGCCAGCAGCTGGACAGGGCCCAACGAGCAGTACTTC
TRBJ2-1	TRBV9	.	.	CASSPGGRGNEQFF	TGTGCCAGCAGCCCCGGGGGAAGAGGCAATGAGCAGTTCTTC
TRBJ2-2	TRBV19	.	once	CASSIGVSAGELFF	TGTGCCAGTAGTATCGGAGTGTCGGCCGGGGAGCTGTTTTTT
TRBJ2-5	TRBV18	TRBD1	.	CASSGQGDLQETQYF	TGTGCCAGCTCAGGACAGGGAGATCTCCAAGAGACCCAGTACTTC
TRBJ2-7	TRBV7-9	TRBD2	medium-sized	CASSPTGSGGAYEQYF	TGTGCCAGCAGCCCAACGGGCAGCGGGGGGGCCTACGAGCAGTACTTC
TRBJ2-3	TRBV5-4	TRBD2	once	CASSPKGSGSSTDTQYF	TGTGCCAGCAGCCCAAAAGGAAGCGGGAGTTCTACAGATACGCAGTATTTT
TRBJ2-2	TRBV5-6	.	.	CASRMWGRAGELFF	TGTGCCAGCAGGATGTGGGGGCGGGCCGGGGAGCTGTTTTTT
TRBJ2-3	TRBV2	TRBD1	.	CAGARDRGPDTQYF	TGTGCCGGAGCCCGGGACAGGGGGCCAGATACGCAGTATTTT
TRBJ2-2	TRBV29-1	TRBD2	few	CSVEATVGLAGAGELFF	TGCAGCGTTGAAGCGACCGTGGGACTAGCGGGGGCCGGGGAGCTGTTTTTT
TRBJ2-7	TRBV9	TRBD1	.	CASSFGQGAVYEQYF	TGTGCCAGCAGCTTTGGACAGGGGGCTGTCTACGAGCAGTACTTC
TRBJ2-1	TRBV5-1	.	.	CASSSELDEQFF	TGCGCCAGCAGCTCGGAGCTGGATGAGCAGTTCTTC
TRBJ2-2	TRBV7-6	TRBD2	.	CASSPGTSGAPTGELFF	TGTGCCAGCAGCCCAGGGACTAGCGGGGCCCCCACCGGGGAGCTGTTTTTT
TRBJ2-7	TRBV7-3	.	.	CASSLGRGYEQYF	TGTGCCAGCAGCTTAGGAAGAGGATACGAGCAGTACTTC
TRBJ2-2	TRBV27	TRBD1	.	CASSSSRGIRNTGELFF	TGTGCCAGCAGTTCCTCCAGGGGGATACGGAACACCGGGGAGCTGTTTTTT
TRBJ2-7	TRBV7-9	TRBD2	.	CASKGLVEQYF	TGTGCCAGCAAGGGACTAGTGGAGCAGTACTTC
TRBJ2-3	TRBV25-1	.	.	CASSKSTGPDTQYF	TGTGCCAGCAGTAAATCGACAGGTCCAGATACGCAGTATTTT
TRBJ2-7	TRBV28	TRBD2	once	CASRLGGGSGPYEQYF	TGTGCCAGCAGGTTGGGCGGGGGTTCCGGACCCTACGAGCAGTACTTC
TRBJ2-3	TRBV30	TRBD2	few	CAWSVLGSSGGAGDTQYF	TGTGCCTGGAGTGTATTGGGGTCTAGCGGGGGGGCAGGGGATACGCAGTATTTT
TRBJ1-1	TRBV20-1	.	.	CSEGENTEAFF	TGCAGTGAGGGGGAGAACACTGAAGCTTTCTTT
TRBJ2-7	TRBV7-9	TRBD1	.	CASSLGNRGSSYEQYF	TGTGCCAGCAGCTTAGGAAACAGGGGTAGCTCCTACGAGCAGTACTTC
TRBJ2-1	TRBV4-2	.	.	CASSQDRPLGAYNEQFF	TGTGCCAGCAGCCAAGATCGCCCTTTGGGGGCGTACAATGAGCAGTTCTTC
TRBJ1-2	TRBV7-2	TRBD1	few	CASSLGQPYGYTF	TGTGCCAGCAGCTTGGGACAGCCCTATGGCTACACCTTC
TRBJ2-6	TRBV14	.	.	CASSQERIGSGGANVLTF	TGTGCCAGCAGCCAAGAAAGAATCGGATCAGGTGGGGCCAACGTCCTGACTTTC
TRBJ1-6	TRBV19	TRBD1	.	CASSPGQVYSPLHF	TGTGCCAGTAGTCCGGGACAGGTCTATTCACCCCTCCACTTT
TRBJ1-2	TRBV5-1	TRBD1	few	CASSPRTGNYGYTF	TGCGCCAGCAGCCCTCGGACAGGGAACTATGGCTACACCTTC
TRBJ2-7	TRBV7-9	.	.	CASSLFQGIGQYF	TGTGCCAGCAGCTTATTCCAGGGGATAGGACAGTACTTC
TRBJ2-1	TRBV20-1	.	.	CSASSEGKVF	TGCAGTGCTAGTTCGGAGGGGAAGGTCTTC
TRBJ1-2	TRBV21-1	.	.	CASSKEWRTGVPTNYGYTF	TGTGCCAGCAGCAAAGAGTGGAGAACAGGGGTGCCGACTAACTATGGCTACACCTTC
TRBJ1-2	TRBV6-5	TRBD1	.	CASSGQGRIYGYTF	TGTGCCAGCAGTGGACAGGGGAGGATCTATGGCTACACCTTC
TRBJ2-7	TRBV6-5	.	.	CASSNNYEQYF	TGTGCCAGCAGTAACAACTACGAGCAGTACTTC
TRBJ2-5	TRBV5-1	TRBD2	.	CASSSGTSGRGETQYF	TGCGCCAGCAGCTCAGGGACTAGCGGGAGAGGAGAGACCCAGTACTTC
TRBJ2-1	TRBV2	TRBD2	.	CASSGASGYNEQFF	TGTGCCAGCAGTGGCGCTAGCGGCTACAATGAGCAGTTCTTC
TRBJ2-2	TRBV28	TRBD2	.	CASNSAGETGELFF	TGTGCCAGCAACTCAGCGGGAGAAACCGGGGAGCTGTTTTTT
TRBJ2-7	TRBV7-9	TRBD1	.	CASSLYGQGKEYEQYF	TGTGCCAGCAGCTTATACGGACAGGGTAAGGAGTACGAGCAGTACTTC
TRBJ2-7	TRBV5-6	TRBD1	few	CASSQPLQQGELNYEQYF	TGTGCCAGCAGCCAACCTTTACAACAGGGGGAGCTTAACTACGAGCAGTACTTC
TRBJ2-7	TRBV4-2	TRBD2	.	CASSKGLADTYEQYF	TGTGCCAGCAGCAAAGGACTAGCGGATACCTACGAGCAGTACTTC
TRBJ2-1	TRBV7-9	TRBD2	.	CASSPRGDEQFF	TGTGCCAGCAGCCCGCGGGGGGATGAGCAGTTCTTC
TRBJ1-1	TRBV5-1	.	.	CASSTQEPRADTEAFF	TGCGCCAGCAGCACCCAGGAGCCCCGAGCGGACACTGAAGCTTTCTTT
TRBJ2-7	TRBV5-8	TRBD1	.	CASSSVGGQGAQQYF	TGTGCCAGCAGCTCGGTAGGGGGACAGGGGGCGCAGCAGTACTTC
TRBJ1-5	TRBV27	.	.	CASSSHRNQPQHF	TGTGCCAGCAGTTCCCACAGAAATCAGCCCCAGCATTTT
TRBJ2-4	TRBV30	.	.	CAWSWRGPDIQYF	TGTGCCTGGAGTTGGAGGGGGCCGGACATTCAGTACTTC
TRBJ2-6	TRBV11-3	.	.	CASSSHSGANVLTF	TGTGCCAGCAGCTCCCATTCTGGGGCCAACGTCCTGACTTTC
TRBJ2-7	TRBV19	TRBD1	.	CASSDPGTGLYEQYF	TGTGCCAGTAGCGATCCTGGGACAGGTCTCTACGAGCAGTACTTC
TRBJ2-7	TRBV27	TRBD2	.	CASSSLAGGRYEQYF	TGTGCCAGCAGTTCTTTAGCGGGGGGGCGGTACGAGCAGTACTTC
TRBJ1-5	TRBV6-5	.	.	CASSYSRGNQPQHF	TGTGCCAGCAGTTACTCGAGGGGCAATCAGCCCCAGCATTTT
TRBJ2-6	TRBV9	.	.	CASSTQPHPRGANVLTF	TGTGCCAGCAGCACTCAACCCCATCCCCGGGGGGCCAACGTCCTGACTTTC
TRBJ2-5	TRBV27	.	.	CASSFGLASETQYF	TGTGCCAGCAGTTTCGGTCTAGCATCGGAGACCCAGTACTTC